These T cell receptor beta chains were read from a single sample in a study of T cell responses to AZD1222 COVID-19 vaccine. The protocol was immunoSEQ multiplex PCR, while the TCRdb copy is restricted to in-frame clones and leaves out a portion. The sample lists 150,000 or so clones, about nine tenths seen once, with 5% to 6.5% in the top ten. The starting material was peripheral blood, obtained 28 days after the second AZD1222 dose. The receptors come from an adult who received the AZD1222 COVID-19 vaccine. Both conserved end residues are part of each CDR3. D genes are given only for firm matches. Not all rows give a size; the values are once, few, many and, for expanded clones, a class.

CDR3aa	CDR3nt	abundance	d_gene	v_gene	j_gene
CASSLAGTGGYTF	TGTGCCAGCAGCTTAGCAGGGACGGGCGGCTACACCTTC	NA	NA	TRBV7-2	TRBJ1-2
CASSLGGQRDEKLFF	TGCGCCAGCAGCTTGGGGGGACAGAGGGATGAAAAACTGTTTTTT	NA	TRBD1	TRBV5-1	TRBJ1-4
CASSLGLAGGSGELFF	TGTGCCAGCAGTCTCGGACTAGCGGGAGGTTCCGGGGAGCTGTTTTTT	NA	TRBD2	TRBV27	TRBJ2-2
CASSTIQGGANYGYTF	TGTGCCAGCAGCACTATACAGGGGGGAGCTAACTATGGCTACACCTTC	once	TRBD1	TRBV7-8	TRBJ1-2
CASSLGRRKAFF	TGTGCCAGCAGTTTAGGTCGACGGAAGGCTTTCTTT	NA	NA	TRBV28	TRBJ1-1
CASSYSGTGGEKLFF	TGTGCCAGCAGTTATTCCGGGACAGGGGGGGAAAAACTGTTTTTT	once	TRBD1	TRBV6-5	TRBJ1-4
CASSWGGTSGDNEQFF	TGTGCCAGCAGTTGGGGGGGGACTAGCGGAGACAATGAGCAGTTCTTC	NA	TRBD2	TRBV5-4	TRBJ2-1
CASAYRASGANVLTF	TGTGCCAGCGCATATAGGGCTTCTGGGGCCAACGTCCTGACTTTC	NA	NA	TRBV2	TRBJ2-6
CASSRQGFGYTF	TGCGCCAGCAGCCGACAGGGCTTTGGCTACACCTTC	NA	TRBD1	TRBV5-1	TRBJ1-2
CASSGGRRSSYNSPLHF	TGTGCCAGCAGTGGGGGGAGGAGGAGCTCCTATAATTCACCCCTCCACTTT	NA	NA	TRBV6-1	TRBJ1-6
CASSRKGAGPTYEQYF	TGTGCCAGCAGCCGCAAGGGAGCGGGCCCGACCTACGAGCAGTACTTC	NA	NA	TRBV3-1/TRBV3-2	TRBJ2-7
CATSDLGQGNTGELFF	TGTGCCACCAGTGATTTGGGACAGGGGAACACCGGGGAGCTGTTTTTT	NA	TRBD1	TRBV24-1	TRBJ2-2
CASSLRRGISPLHF	TGTGCCAGCAGTTTACGGAGGGGGATTTCACCCCTCCACTTT	NA	NA	TRBV28	TRBJ1-6
CASSYSAGTYEQYF	TGTGCCAGCAGTTACTCTGCGGGGACCTACGAGCAGTACTTC	NA	NA	TRBV6-5	TRBJ2-7
CASSMASGGAYNEQFF	TGTGCCAGTAGTATGGCTAGCGGGGGGGCCTACAATGAGCAGTTCTTC	NA	TRBD2	TRBV19	TRBJ2-1
CASSNKREGNTIYF	TGTGCCAGCAGTAACAAACGGGAGGGAAACACCATATATTTT	NA	NA	TRBV6-5	TRBJ1-3
CASSSGRAGGRVFETQYF	TGTGCCAGCAGCTCCGGTCGTGCGGGCGGGAGGGTCTTTGAGACCCAGTACTTC	once	TRBD2	TRBV7-2	TRBJ2-5
CASSQDPAGDRTDTQYF	TGCGCCAGCAGCCAAGATCCGGCGGGGGACCGCACAGATACGCAGTATTTT	NA	TRBD2	TRBV4-1	TRBJ2-3
CASSPNRGSYEQYF	TGTGCCAGCAGCCCGAACAGGGGCTCCTACGAGCAGTACTTC	once	TRBD1	TRBV3-1/TRBV3-2	TRBJ2-7
CASSTNPGQGKNIQYF	TGTGCCAGTAGTACAAATCCGGGACAGGGTAAAAACATTCAGTACTTC	NA	TRBD1	TRBV19	TRBJ2-4
CASSHLPSDSAPMEQYF	TGTGCCAGCAGCCACCTTCCCTCGGACAGCGCCCCTATGGAGCAGTACTTC	NA	NA	TRBV3-1/TRBV3-2	TRBJ2-7
CASSEIGGMSGELFF	TGCGCCAGCAGTGAGATTGGGGGCATGAGCGGGGAGCTGTTTTTT	NA	NA	TRBV10-2	TRBJ2-2
CASSFNGNYGYTF	TGTGCCAGCAGCTTTAACGGCAACTATGGCTACACCTTC	NA	NA	TRBV28	TRBJ1-2
CASSKIRGVKSAYGYTF	TGTGCCAGCAGCAAGATCCGGGGGGTTAAAAGCGCCTATGGCTACACCTTC	NA	NA	TRBV21-1	TRBJ1-2
CASGYGYEQYF	TGTGCTAGTGGTTACGGCTACGAGCAGTACTTC	few	NA	TRBV12-5	TRBJ2-7
CASSSKTGLGEQYF	TGTGCCAGCAGTTCGAAAACAGGGTTGGGCGAGCAGTACTTC	NA	NA	TRBV28	TRBJ2-7
CASSESTSGGNTDTQYF	TGTGCCAGCAGTGAATCGACTAGCGGGGGAAACACAGATACGCAGTATTTT	NA	TRBD2	TRBV2	TRBJ2-3
CAISDSGQGNYGYTF	TGTGCCATCAGTGATTCCGGACAGGGTAACTATGGCTACACCTTC	NA	TRBD1	TRBV10-3	TRBJ1-2
CASSYRGQGSGNTIYF	TGTGCCAGCAGCTACCGGGGACAGGGCTCTGGAAACACCATATATTTT	NA	TRBD1	TRBV6-5	TRBJ1-3
CASSALGTGGGNQPQHF	TGTGCCAGTAGTGCATTGGGAACAGGGGGCGGCAATCAGCCCCAGCATTTT	NA	TRBD1	TRBV19	TRBJ1-5
CASSVEGGQGGGYTF	TGTGCCAGCAGCGTAGAGGGGGGACAGGGAGGAGGCTACACCTTC	NA	TRBD1	TRBV9	TRBJ1-2
CASSQGSGTGGNTIYF	TGTGCCAGCAGCCAAGGATCCGGGACAGGCGGAAACACCATATATTTT	NA	TRBD1	TRBV3-1/TRBV3-2	TRBJ1-3
CASSDRRDRVRTEAFF	TGTGCCAGCAGCGATCGCCGGGACAGGGTGAGAACTGAAGCTTTCTTT	NA	TRBD1	TRBV9	TRBJ1-1
CATSSPGLAGGSSYNEQFF	TGTGCCACCAGCAGTCCGGGACTAGCGGGGGGTAGCTCCTACAATGAGCAGTTCTTC	NA	TRBD2	TRBV15	TRBJ2-1
CASSRGGDYGYTF	TGTGCCAGCTCACGTGGGGGGGACTATGGCTACACCTTC	NA	NA	TRBV18	TRBJ1-2
CASRAQQGTNYGYTF	TGTGCCAGCAGAGCCCAACAGGGAACAAACTATGGCTACACCTTC	NA	NA	TRBV6-5	TRBJ1-2
CASSEYTWAF	TGTGCCAGCAGTGAATACACCTGGGCCTTC	NA	NA	TRBV2	TRBJ1-2
CASRNRTNYGYTF	TGTGCCAGCAGAAACAGGACTAACTATGGCTACACCTTC	NA	NA	TRBV28	TRBJ1-2
CASSLEGSGNTIYF	TGCGCCAGCAGCTTGGAGGGCTCTGGAAACACCATATATTTT	NA	NA	TRBV5-1	TRBJ1-3
CASSSDRGGTDTQYF	TGTGCCAGCAGCTCGGACAGGGGAGGCACAGATACGCAGTATTTT	NA	TRBD1	TRBV9	TRBJ2-3
CASSRDLNTEAFF	TGTGCCAGCTCACGGGACCTGAACACTGAAGCTTTCTTT	NA	NA	TRBV18	TRBJ1-1
CASSREGPVRFF	TGTGCCAGCAGTCGAGAGGGCCCGGTACGGTTCTTC	few	NA	TRBV2	TRBJ2-1
CASQPGQTEGYTF	TGTGCCAGTCAACCGGGACAAACGGAGGGCTACACCTTC	NA	NA	TRBV19	TRBJ1-2
CASSPREGFADTQYF	TGTGCCAGCAGCCCAAGGGAGGGCTTCGCAGATACGCAGTATTTT	NA	TRBD2	TRBV7-3	TRBJ2-3
CATQLAGGTDTQYF	TGTGCCACCCAACTAGCGGGGGGCACAGATACGCAGTATTTT	NA	TRBD2	TRBV10-3	TRBJ2-3
CASSLLGGNGYSPLHF	TGTGCCAGCAGTCTACTTGGGGGCAACGGGTATTCACCCCTCCACTTT	NA	NA	TRBV28	TRBJ1-6
CASSPILDTQYF	TGTGCCAGCAGCCCCATTTTGGATACGCAGTATTTT	NA	NA	TRBV11-2	TRBJ2-3
CASSLRLAGGVDTQYF	TGTGCCAGCAGCCTCCGACTAGCGGGAGGGGTAGATACGCAGTATTTT	NA	TRBD2	TRBV11-2	TRBJ2-3
CASSENGRSSYEQYF	TGTGCCAGCAGTGAAAATGGAAGGAGCTCCTACGAGCAGTACTTC	NA	NA	TRBV6-1	TRBJ2-7